The source of this T cell receptor (beta chain) is a study of T cell clonality in common variable immunodeficiency. CVID and control samples used equivalent genomic DNA input. TCRdb keeps only in-frame clones here, not all; method: immunoSEQ multiplex PCR. The sample lists approximately 34,000 clones, none appearing once, the ten largest making up 3% to 4.5%. This clone was seen more than once but under ten times. Its antigen remains unknown. The observed sequence ends 3 residues before the CDR3 terminus, with the missing tail filled in from the germline J gene. Study observations and caveats: Reportedly, TCR beta sequences from common variable immunodeficiency showed fewer deletions and N-nucleotide insertions.

Patients and controls were mostly of Caucasian heritage. Blood samples were heparinized, about 5 to 9 ml per donor. CDR1 is DFQATT, CDR2 SNEGSKA, per germline (reference sequence). The CDR3 length is 14 residues. This sequence was found in a person aged 18 to 69 in good health. This rearrangement joins TRBV20-1 to TRBJ1-1; D gene unclear. The sequenced sample was peripheral blood mononuclear cells. The CDR3 spells CSAGGEKGNSGAFF. CDR3 DNA, as far as it was read: TGCAGTGCCGGCGGGGAAAAAGGAAACTCTGGA.